This TCR beta chain was sequenced for a study of CD8 T cells in ankylosing spondylitis. Quantitative 5'-RACE with molecular barcodes generated TCR beta libraries. TCRdb recomputed calls from the 5' RACE reads with MiXCR, one row per CDR3 protein. The sample carries 50,000 to 70,000 distinct CDR3 sequences, 6.2% recorded once. This clonotype was recorded a few times. Antigen unknown. Study outcomes and limitations: Roughly eight highly homologous variants formed a TCR beta motif that appeared characteristic of ankylosing spondylitis blood. Disease-associated clones were CD8+ and fairly uncommon in peripheral blood.

The sequenced sample consisted of synovial fluid, either unsorted or a sorted T cell fraction (not recorded which). This clonotype originated in a male donor with ankylosing spondylitis.

Written as DNA, the CDR3 is TGCGCCAGCAGCCAAAATGTGGGCCCTGGGAACACCGGGGAGCTGTTTTTT. Translated, it gives CASSQNVGPGNTGELFF. V and J are TRBV4-3 and TRBJ2-2; no definite D call. The V and J ends lost 2 bases and 1 base respectively, with 14 bases between them. Germline lookup yields CDR1 LGHNA and CDR2 YSLEER. The CDR3 runs 17 residues.